This T cell receptor (beta chain) came from a study of blood T cell repertoires in COVID-19. In the study overall: COVID-19 samples, acute and convalescent, were from the United States, Italy and Spain. PBMCs, B-cell-depleted T cells, or T cells were the source of the cDNA or gDNA that made up the material.

This clone was counted a few times. In the authors' methods: Estimates of nucleated cell counts were drawn from the amplification of reference gene primers. Here immunoSEQ multiplex PCR was the method, and the copy in TCRdb shows in-frame clones only, minus some. V and J calls and clone size are given by that table; D and trimming were obtained from the DNA. This table has more than 45,000 clones, about 80% appearing once. In germline, CDR1 is SGHVS, CDR2 FQNEAQ. V lost 2 bases and J 3 bases, leaving 7 bases between the germline ends. The CDR3 consists of 14 residues. The chain has TRBV7-8 and TRBJ2-2, with D perhaps TRBD2 (5 bases). Sequencing was performed on peripheral blood. This TCR was sampled from a human donor in a cohort sampled during active COVID-19. The CDR3: CASSLLRDTGELFF. Here the CDR3 DNA reads TGTGCCAGCAGCTTATTGCGGGACACCGGGGAGCTGTTTTTT.